The 19 T cell receptor beta chains presented below share a single source sample, sequenced in a study of blood T cell repertoires in COVID-19. Data came from immunoSEQ multiplex PCR; TCRdb stores just in-frame clones and leaves some out. In the table there are about 150,000 clones, less than 90% of which are singletons. The specimen sequenced was PBMCs or T cells enriched from blood (not recorded which). The origin of the receptors is a woman aged 45-60 years who had recovered from COVID-19.

In its sample, this clone was seen once. This chain connects TRBV11-3 to TRBJ2-3; 9 nucleotides align to TRBD1. Per the germline V gene, CDR1 is SGHNT and CDR2 is YENEEA. V was clipped by 1 base and J by 4 bases; unmatched bases: 3. There are 15 residues in the CDR3. CDR3 nucleotides: TGTGCCAGCAGCTTAGGACAGGGGGAGGCAGATACGCAGTATTTT. Translation gives CASSLGQGEADTQYF.

The CDR3 sequence: CASSIEGREKLFF. The CDR3 DNA follows: TGTGCCAGCTCTATTGAGGGTCGTGAAAAACTGTTTTTT. This chain uses TRBV18 with TRBJ1-4; D is unresolved. The germline V gene has CDR1 KGHSH and CDR2 LQKENI. Trimming pared 6 bases from V and 7 bases from J, leaving 12 bases between. The CDR3 extends over 13 amino acids.

The rearrangement joins TRBV4-1 to TRBJ2-5; TRBD1 is a possible D gene (5 bases). Germline CDR1 MGHRA, CDR2 YSYEKL. V shed 1 base and J shed 5 bases, with 8 bases lying between them. This CDR3 spans 13 amino acids. This chain's CDR3 is CASSQAGRETQYF. The CDR3 nucleotides read TGCGCCAGCAGCCAAGCAGGGCGTGAGACCCAGTACTTC.

A word on this clone: The same CDR3 is also encoded by other DNA sequences in this sample. This rearrangement joins TRBV3-1 (or the pseudogene TRBV3-2) to TRBJ2-5; TRBD2 matches 9 bases. With 3 bases clipped from V and 5 bases from J, the junction kept 4 bases outside the gene matches. This CDR3 has 14 amino acids. The germline V gene encodes CDR1 LGHDT and CDR2 YNNKEL (reference sequence). The CDR3 region is CASSHGRGGETQYF. The CDR3 nucleotides are TGTGCCAGCAGCCACGGGCGGGGGGGGGAGACCCAGTACTTC.

The chain links TRBV11-1 to TRBJ2-5; possible D gene TRBD1, 5 bases. This CDR3 is built from 15 residues. Germline values: CDR1 SGHAT, CDR2 FQDESV (reference sequence). V was cut by 3 bases and J by 3 bases, with 14 bases left in between. CDR3 sequence: CASSFAWTSKETQYF. CDR3 coding DNA: TGTGCCAGCAGCTTCGCTTGGACATCCAAAGAGACCCAGTACTTC.

CDR3 loop: CASSLPRTGEDQAFF. DNA of the CDR3: TGTGCCAGCAGTTTACCTAGGACAGGGGAGGATCAAGCTTTCTTT. This sequence joins TRBV27 and TRBJ1-1; 9 bases agree with TRBD1. This CDR3 is built from 15 residues. In germline, CDR1 is MNHEY, CDR2 SMNVEV (reference sequence). Trimming took 2 bases from V and 9 from J; bases not matched to a gene: 10.

The chain couples TRBV28 to TRBJ1-4; maybe TRBD1 (6 bases). The germline gives CDR1 MDHEN, CDR2 SYDVKM. Trimming stripped 7 bases from V and 3 bases from J, with 18 bases between. This CDR3 is built from 16 residues. The CDR3 sequence is CASKLGGARANEKLFF. The CDR3 nucleotides read TGTGCCAGCAAACTGGGGGGGGCGCGGGCTAATGAAAAACTGTTTTTT.

CDR3 in DNA: TGTGCCACCAGTGACCCCGGACAGGGGAGGGAGACCCAGTACTTC. Amino acid sequence: CATSDPGQGRETQYF. This sequence joins TRBV24-1 and TRBJ2-5; TRBD1 matches 9 bases. This CDR3 comprises 15 residues. V dropped 4 bases and J dropped 5; count of bases not matched to a gene: 7. The germline V gene has CDR1 KGHDR and CDR2 SFDVKD.

The chain couples TRBV28 to TRBJ1-2, with 8 bases identical to TRBD1. The CDR3 covers 15 residues. V gave up 5 bases and J gave up 6 bases; unmatched junction bases: 11. Germline V lookup: CDR1 MDHEN, CDR2 SYDVKM. The CDR3 nucleotides read TGTGCCAGCAGTACCAACACACAGGGGGTTCATGGCTACACCTTC. As protein: CASSTNTQGVHGYTF.

The chain uses TRBV7-2 and TRBJ2-2; 10 bases are a match to TRBD1. V shed 1 base and J 5 bases; nucleotides not matched to a gene: 1. CDR1 SGHTA and CDR2 FQGNSA come from the germline V gene. The CDR3 runs 15 residues. The CDR3 DNA reads as TGTGCCAGCAGCTTAGGGGGACAGGGGACCGGGGAGCTGTTTTTT. This encodes CASSLGGQGTGELFF.

This sequence joins TRBV27 and TRBJ1-1; a possible D gene is TRBD1 (6 bases). Looked up from germline, CDR1 is MNHEY and CDR2 is SMNVEV (reference sequence). CDR3 length: 15 amino acids. The germline V and J ends were trimmed by 6 bases and 3 bases, with 17 bases remaining between them. CDR3 DNA sequence: TGTGCCAGCAGGCACAGGGATATGGTGTACACTGAAGCTTTCTTT. Its protein is CASRHRDMVYTEAFF.

The chain couples TRBV5-8 to TRBJ2-1; D remains unclear. The CDR3 consists of 11 residues. V was cut by 2 bases and J by 8 bases, with 5 bases left in between. Germline V gene data show CDR1 as SGHTS and CDR2 as YDEGEE. This CDR3 reads CASSLSDEQFF. The DNA of the CDR3 is TGTGCCAGCAGCTTATCGGATGAGCAGTTCTTC.

The chain employs TRBV5-6 and TRBJ2-7; D gene ambiguous. This CDR3 has 13 amino acids. Trimming shortened V by 3 bases and J by 4 bases, and 11 bases separated the two germline ends. Germline CDR1 and CDR2: SGHDT and YYEEEE. CDR3 sequence: CASSSRLEYEQYF. The CDR3 DNA reads as TGTGCCAGCAGCTCCCGCCTTGAGTACGAGCAGTACTTC.

The rearrangement links TRBV7-3 to TRBJ2-7; 9 nucleotides line up with TRBD1. The V gene end was trimmed by 5 bases and the J gene end by 2 bases; junction bases not matched to a gene: 22. The CDR3 has 20 amino acids. Germline V gene data show CDR1 as SGHTA and CDR2 as FQGTGA. CDR3 coding DNA: TGTGCCAGCAGCCCCCGTGAGTTCTCTGAACCGGGACAGGGACCCTACGAGCAGTACTTC. Its protein product is CASSPREFSEPGQGPYEQYF.

In the case of this clone: The same CDR3 arises from other DNA sequences in this sample as well. This chain connects TRBV6-5 to TRBJ1-3, with 7 bases aligning to TRBD1. Germline CDR1 is MNHEY and CDR2 is SVGAGI. With 5 bases clipped from V and 0 bases from J, the junction kept 4 bases outside the gene matches. The CDR3 has 15 residues. CDR3 region: CASSSTGASGNTIYF. The DNA for the CDR3 is TGTGCCAGCAGTAGTACAGGGGCCTCTGGAAACACCATATATTTT.

This chain connects TRBV19 to TRBJ2-2, with D unclear. This CDR3 region has 11 residues. The V end lost 9 bases, the J end lost 1 base, and 3 bases lay between the germline ends. The germline V gene has CDR1 LNHDA and CDR2 SQIVND (reference sequence). Here the CDR3 reads CASQNTGELFF. CDR3 DNA sequence: TGTGCCAGCCAGAACACCGGGGAGCTGTTTTTT.

The V gene is TRBV14, the J gene TRBJ2-1, with 10 bases identical to TRBD2. CDR1 and CDR2 from the germline V gene are SGHDN and FVKESK. The CDR3 sequence is 15 residues long. The V segment lost 6 bases and the J segment 5 bases; nucleotides outside the gene matches: 7. CDR3 region: CASSLAGGPHNEQFF. CDR3 bases: TGTGCCAGCAGTTTAGCGGGAGGACCCCACAATGAGCAGTTCTTC.

Written as DNA, the CDR3 is TGTGCCAGCAGCTTAGGGTCGAGCGGGGGGGGTCTTTACGAGCAGTACTTC. It specifies CASSLGSSGGGLYEQYF. This sequence joins TRBV11-2 and TRBJ2-7; 10 bases fit TRBD2. The CDR3 length is 17 residues. Germline trimming cut 1 base from V and 4 bases from J; bases unmatched to any gene: 10. Germline V CDR1 and CDR2: SGHAT, FQNNGV.

This chain connects TRBV19 to TRBJ1-1; TRBD1 aligns across 7 bases. The ends lost 4 bases at V and 6 bases at J; junction bases unmatched: 8. Germline-derived CDR1 and CDR2 are LNHDA and SQIVND (reference sequence). This CDR3 region has 14 residues. CDR3 region: CASSSPTGFSEAFF. DNA of the CDR3: TGTGCCAGTAGTAGCCCGACAGGGTTCTCTGAAGCTTTCTTT.